This TCR beta chain was obtained from a study of T cell responses to AZD1222 COVID-19 vaccine. Study-wide results and limits: Donors were largely white British and mainly female; clonal diversity was possibly underestimated.

A note on this clone: Its matching antigen is unknown.

V lost 0 bases, J lost 3 bases, and 6 bases lay in between. The CDR3 loop spans 13 amino acids. The V gene's germline CDR1 is SGHRS and CDR2 YFSETQ. The repertoire was sequenced with immunoSEQ multiplex PCR; TCRdb's copy has only in-frame clones and lacks some. The sample consists of around 84,000 clones, about 90% of them appearing once. The sequence came from an adult in good health. The sample consisted of peripheral blood, taken on day 0 of MenACWY control vaccination. The rearrangement uses TRBV5-1 and TRBJ1-2, with a possible D match to TRBD1 (5 bases). The CDR3 DNA sequence: TGCGCCAGCAGCTTGGGAGGGGACTATGGCTACACCTTC. This sequence encodes CASSLGGDYGYTF.